These 26 T cell receptor beta chains were sequenced from one sample in a study of tumor-infiltrating lymphocytes in primary liver carcinoma. The investigators made TCR beta cDNA from approximately 0.5 ug total RNA, using a constant-region primer. Modified slightly, ARM-PCR produced TCR beta libraries over three nested multiplex PCR rounds. Forward primers for TRBV1-TRBV30 and a C-beta reverse primer served the first two PCR rounds, at approximately 10 cycles each. TCRdb called the multiplex PCR reads again in MiXCR, with one record for every CDR3 protein. The data show about 320,000 distinct CDR3 sequences, 55% to 65% seen once. Germline DNA was extracted too, while blood RNA derived from unsorted whole blood. The material sequenced was peripheral blood. These receptors originate from a man aged 40-50 years with primary liver carcinoma and hepatitis B virus infection.

Points on this clonotype: A junction boundary mismatches the germline segment, possibly from a read error. V is TRBV2 and J is TRBJ1-6, with a possible D match to TRBD1 (5 bases). Germline values: CDR1 SNHLY, CDR2 FYNNEI. This CDR3 spans 16 amino acids. The CDR3 DNA follows: TGTGCCAGCAGTGAAGCGCAAGGGGCCCACCCTTCACCCCTCCGCTTT. It encodes CASSEAQGAHPSPLRF.

The CDR3 DNA reads as TGTGCCAGCAGCCAAGAAGTGAGGAGAGGTACTGAAGCTTTCTTT. Its translation is CASSQEVRRGTEAFF. V usage is TRBV14 and J usage is TRBJ1-1, with unresolved D. CDR1 is SGHDN, CDR2 FVKESK, per germline. Trimming left V 0 bases short and J 5 bases short, with 13 bases between. The CDR3 is 15 residues long.

Concerning this clonotype: Germline and junction disagree at one end, which may indicate a read error. The chain carries TRBV5-4 and TRBJ2-7, with 8 bases identical to TRBD2. Germline-derived CDR1 and CDR2 are SGHNT and YYREEE (reference sequence). The CDR3 is made up of 16 amino acids. In nucleotides, the CDR3 is TGTCCCAGCAGCTTGGCCGGGGGGGGGTTCTCCTACGAGCAGTACTTC. Protein product: CPSSLAGGGFSYEQYF.

The rearrangement uses TRBV5-1 and TRBJ2-2; tentative D call: TRBD2 (6 bases). Trimming removed 5 bases from V and 0 bases from J, with 20 bases in between. This CDR3 has 18 amino acids. Germline CDR1 is SGHRS and CDR2 is YFSETQ. This chain's CDR3 is CASRRTGSSAANTGELFF. In DNA form, the CDR3 reads TGCGCCAGCAGGCGGACTGGGTCTAGCGCCGCGAACACCGGGGAGCTGTTTTTT.

Concerning this clonotype: This may stem from a read error, because a much larger clone lies one nucleotide away. The rearrangement joins TRBV4-2 to TRBJ2-4; TRBD2 agrees at 8 bases. The CDR3 has 13 amino acids. Germline V CDR1 and CDR2: LGHNA, YNFKEQ. In DNA form, the CDR3 reads TGTGCCAGCAGCCAAGACCTCGGGACTAGAGAGAACTTC. Amino acids: CASSQDLGTRENF.

As for this clonotype: A much bigger clone sits one base away, suggesting this may be a read error. The gene calls are TRBV6-2 or TRBV6-3 and TRBJ2-3, with 9 bases identical to TRBD2. CDR1 and CDR2 (germline): MNHEY, SVGEGT. The CDR3 contains 16 residues. Written as DNA, the CDR3 is TGTGCCAGCAGTTACTCGAGGCGGGAGGGCCTAGATACGCACTATTTT. It translates to CASSYSRREGLDTHYF.

The V call is TRBV11-1, the J call TRBJ2-1, with unresolved D. Between the trimmed V and J ends, which lost 2 bases and 4 bases, there was a span of 9 bases. Germline V gene lookup returns CDR1 SGHAT and CDR2 FQDESV (reference sequence). The CDR3 has 14 residues. CDR3 sequence (DNA): TGTGCCAGCAGCTTATACGGGTGGTACAATGAGCAGTTCTTC. Its protein is CASSLYGWYNEQFF.

In DNA form, the CDR3 reads TGCGCCAGCAGCCCCCGGGGTGGGGCAAGCTCCTACAATGAGCAGTTCTTC. Its protein product is CASSPRGGASSYNEQFF. The V and J genes are TRBV5-1 and TRBJ2-1, with D tentatively TRBD1 or TRBD2 (5 bases each). The CDR3 spans 17 residues. CDR1 and CDR2 from the germline V gene are SGHRS and YFSETQ. Trimming took 4 bases from V and 0 from J, leaving 17 bases between them.

The chain carries TRBV5-5 and TRBJ2-5; D ambiguous. CDR3 length equals 15 residues. Trimming left V 4 bases short and J 2 bases short, with 15 bases between. Germline assignment: CDR1 SGHKS and CDR2 YYEKEE (reference sequence). CDR3 DNA sequence: TGTGCCAGCAGCCTGAGCGTTGGCACTCAAGAGACCCAGTACTTC. This codes for CASSLSVGTQETQYF. Full variable domain (missing parts from reference TRBV5-5 and TRBJ2-5): DAGVTQSPTHLIKTRGQQVTLRCSPISGHKSVSWYQQVLGQGPQFIFQYYEKEERGRGNFPDRFSARQFPNYSSELNVNALLLGDSALYLCASSLSVGTQETQYFGPGTRLLVL.

The chain employs TRBV29-1 and TRBJ1-3, with a tentative D call TRBD1 (6 bases). Germline CDR1 and CDR2: SQVTM and ANQGSEA. This CDR3 spans 13 amino acids. Trimming took off 1 base at V and 11 bases at J, with 15 bases between the two ends. CDR3 protein: CSVEAGAEDAIYF. The CDR3 bases are TGCAGCGTTGAAGCAGGGGCGGAAGACGCCATATATTTT.

Worth noting for this clonotype: A read error may explain this, as a much larger clone is one base away. This chain links TRBV6-6 with TRBJ2-1; TRBD2 is a possible D gene (7 bases). The germline CDR1 and CDR2 sequences are MNHNY and SVGAGI (reference sequence). V lost 6 bases and J 7 bases, leaving 19 bases between the germline ends. CDR3 length: 15 residues. CDR3 sequence: CASSQGGGPKNEQFF. The CDR3 region has the DNA TGTGCCAGCAGCCAAGGGGGGGGACCTAAAAATGAGCAGTTCTTC.

This clonotype was detected ten times or more. The rearrangement links TRBV11-2 to TRBJ1-1, with no clear D. The CDR3 consists of 13 residues. Trimming pared 2 bases from V and 10 bases from J, leaving 14 bases between. Germline values: CDR1 SGHAT, CDR2 FQNNGV. CDR3 residues: CASSLYSGQAAFF. The CDR3 nucleotides read TGTGCCAGCAGCTTATATTCCGGGCAGGCAGCTTTCTTT. The full variable domain, with the rest looked up from reference TRBV11-2 and TRBJ1-1, is EAGVAQSPRYKIIEKRQSVAFWCNPISGHATLYWYQQILGQGPKLLIQFQNNGVVDDSQLPKDRFSAERLKGVDSTLKIQPAKLEDSAVYLCASSLYSGQAAFFGQGTRLTVV.

Comment on this clonotype: This clone may be a read error of a much larger clone one base away. The CDR3 loop is CASSGLTGSSNTEAYF. The CDR3 DNA follows: TGTGCCAGCAGCGGGTTGACAGGCAGTTCGAACACTGAAGCTTACTTT. V and J are TRBV5-5 and TRBJ1-1; maybe TRBD1 (6 bases). CDR3 length: 16 amino acids. Germline assignment: CDR1 SGHKS and CDR2 YYEKEE (reference sequence).

This clonotype appeared once. V usage is TRBV4-2 and J usage is TRBJ2-5; 10 bases line up with TRBD1. Germline-derived CDR1 and CDR2 are LGHNA and YNFKEQ. V shed 0 bases and J 10 bases; nucleotides not matched to a gene: 11. The CDR3 contains 16 residues. This CDR3 reads CASSQDRGTGVGIQYF. The CDR3 DNA follows: TGTGCCAGCAGCCAAGATAGAGGGACAGGGGTCGGGATCCAGTACTTC.

The chain links TRBV7-9 to TRBJ2-7; tentative D call: TRBD1 (6 bases). Looked up from germline, CDR1 is SEHNR and CDR2 is FQNEAQ (reference sequence). CDR3 length: 15 amino acids. The chain's CDR3 is CPISFKDSSTSEQYF. CDR3 coding DNA: TGTCCCATCAGCTTCAAGGACAGTAGTACGTCCGAGCAGTACTTC.

As regards this clonotype: It may be a read error: a sequence one base away is much more abundant. This rearrangement joins TRBV14 to TRBJ1-1; unclear D gene. Germline lookup yields CDR1 SGHDN and CDR2 FVKESK. V lost 0 bases, J lost 10 bases, and 15 bases lay in between. The CDR3 is made up of 14 amino acids. The DNA for the CDR3 is TGTGCCAGCAGCCAAGATCAGAGCCCTTACCCAGCTTTCTTT. Translation: CASSQDQSPYPAFF.

In its sample, this clonotype was seen a few times. This sequence may be a read error, since a much larger clone differs from it by one base. The chain links TRBV5-4 to TRBJ2-1, with D possibly TRBD2 on 6 matching bases. Germline CDR1 SGHNT, CDR2 YYREEE (reference sequence). CDR3 length equals 16 residues. Trimming removed 1 base at V and 4 bases at J, with 15 bases between. The CDR3 sequence: CASSLTTGESYNEQFF. The CDR3 region has the DNA TGTGCCAGCAGCTTGACTACGGGGGAGTCTTACAATGAGCAGTTCTTC.

About this clonotype: This sequence may be a read error, since a much larger clone differs from it by one base. Since the CDR3 does not end with the conserved phenylalanine or tryptophan, this likely comes from a read error. Because the CDR3's place on the DNA is in doubt, the DNA is left out and the CDR3 is given as listed by TCRdb. The V and J genes are TRBV1 and TRBJ2-3; TRBD2 is the table's D call and was not checked against the DNA. TRBV1 is tagged as a pseudogene. Counting both end residues, the CDR3 totals 18 amino acids. CDR3: CTSSQDKLLSGRTDTQYY.

This clonotype has just a few counts. Since the CDR3 does not end with the conserved phenylalanine or tryptophan, this likely comes from a read error. The limits of the CDR3 on the DNA are not certain, so only TCRdb's listed CDR3 is given. The chain is built from TRBV11-1 and TRBJ2-7; TRBD2 was called by the table and not checked on the DNA. The CDR3 region is 17 residues in length, termini included. In germline, CDR1 is SGHAT, CDR2 FQDESV (reference sequence). CDR3 region: CASSRPALAGASYEQHL.

The chain couples TRBV11-1 to TRBJ2-7; tentatively, D is TRBD1 (5 bases). Germline V gene lookup returns CDR1 SGHAT and CDR2 FQDESV (reference sequence). Trimming shortened V by 10 bases and J by 3 bases, and 19 bases separated the two germline ends. The CDR3 totals 14 residues. The CDR3 protein is CAKSLRTGVYEQYF. In DNA, the CDR3 is TGTGCCAAGAGCTTACGAACAGGCGTCTACGAGCAGTACTTC.

As to this clonotype: This CDR3 is missing its conserved last phenylalanine or tryptophan, likely due to a read error. The V and J genes are TRBV6-5 and TRBJ1-2, with D unresolved. The CDR3 is made up of 13 amino acids. CDR1 MNHEY and CDR2 SVGAGI come from the germline V gene. CDR3 nucleotides: TGTGCCAGCAGAACCACAGAGAGAGATGGTTACACCCTC. As protein: CASRTTERDGYTL.

Worth noting for this clonotype: With a much larger clone just one base away, this may be a read error. J is TRBJ2-3 and V is TRBV6-6; 13 bases map to TRBD2. From germline, CDR1 is MNHNY and CDR2 SVGAGI (reference sequence). The CDR3 length is 17 residues. CDR3 bases: TGTGCCAGCAGTTTATTGGGGACTAGCGGGATCACAGAGACGCAGTATTTT. Its protein is CASSLLGTSGITETQYF.

About this clonotype itself: Given a much more abundant clone one base away, this may be a read error. CDR3 sequence (DNA): TGTGCCAGCAGTTCCCGGGACGGATTGAACACTGAAGCTATCTTT. Translation gives CASSSRDGLNTEAIF. The chain is built from TRBV6-1 and TRBJ1-1; D is possibly TRBD1 (5 bases). Germline V gene sequence: CDR1 MNHNS, CDR2 SASEGT. CDR3 length: 15 amino acids.

In regard to this clonotype: The CDR3 ends on some other residue instead of the conserved phenylalanine or tryptophan, so this is likely a read error. This sequence joins TRBV4-3 and TRBJ2-7; D might be TRBD1 (6 bases). This CDR3 spans 17 amino acids. CDR1 is LGHNA, CDR2 YSLEER, per germline. V dropped 4 bases and J dropped 1 base, with 20 bases sitting between them. The CDR3, as DNA: TGCGCCAGCAGCCTTTCACTCCCGGGACAAGATTCCTACGAGCAGTACTTA. Encoded protein: CASSLSLPGQDSYEQYL.

This clonotype showed up just once. An end of the junction does not agree with germline; a read error may underlie this. The V gene is TRBV6-1, the J gene TRBJ1-5; D gene unclear. Germline V gene sequence: CDR1 MNHNS, CDR2 SASEGT. The CDR3 sequence is 15 residues long. CDR3 loop: CASTEATVSNQPQRF. DNA for the CDR3: TGTGCCAGCACTGAAGCAACAGTTAGCAATCAGCCCCAGCGTTTT.

This clonotype has just a few counts. The genes are TRBV7-8 and TRBJ2-2; 12 bases are shared with TRBD2. The germline V gene encodes CDR1 SGHVS and CDR2 FQNEAQ. This CDR3 comprises 16 residues. Losses at the gene ends were 3 bases for V and 3 bases for J; bases not matched to a gene: 2. This CDR3 is CASSFRTSGDTGELFF. In DNA, the CDR3 is TGTGCCAGCAGCTTCCGGACTAGCGGGGACACCGGGGAGCTGTTTTTT.